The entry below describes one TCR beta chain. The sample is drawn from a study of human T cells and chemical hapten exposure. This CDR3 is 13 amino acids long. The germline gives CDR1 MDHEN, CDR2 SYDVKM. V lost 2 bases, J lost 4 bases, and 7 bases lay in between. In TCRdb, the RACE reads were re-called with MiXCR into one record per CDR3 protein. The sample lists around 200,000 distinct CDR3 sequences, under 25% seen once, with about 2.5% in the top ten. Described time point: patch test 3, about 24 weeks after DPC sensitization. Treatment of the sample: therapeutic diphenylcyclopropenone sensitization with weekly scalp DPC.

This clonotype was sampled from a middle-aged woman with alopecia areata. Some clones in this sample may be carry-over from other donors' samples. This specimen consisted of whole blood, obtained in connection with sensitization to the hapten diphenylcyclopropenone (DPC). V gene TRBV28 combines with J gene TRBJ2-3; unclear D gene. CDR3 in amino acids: CASSLGRPDTQYF. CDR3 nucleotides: TGTGCCAGCAGTTTAGGTCGGCCAGATACGCAGTATTTT.